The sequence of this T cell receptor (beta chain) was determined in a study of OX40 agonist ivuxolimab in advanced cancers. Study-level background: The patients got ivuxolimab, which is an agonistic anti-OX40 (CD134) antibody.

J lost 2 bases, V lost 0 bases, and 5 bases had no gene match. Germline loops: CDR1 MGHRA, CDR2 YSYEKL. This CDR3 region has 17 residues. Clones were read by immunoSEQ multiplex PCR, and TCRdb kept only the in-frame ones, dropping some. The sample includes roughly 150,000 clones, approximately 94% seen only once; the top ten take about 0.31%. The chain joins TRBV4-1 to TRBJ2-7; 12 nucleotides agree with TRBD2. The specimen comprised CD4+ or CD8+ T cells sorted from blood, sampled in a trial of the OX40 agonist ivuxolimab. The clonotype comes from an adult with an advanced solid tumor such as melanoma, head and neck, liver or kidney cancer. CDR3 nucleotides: TGCGCCAGCAGCCAAGATCTAGGACTAGCGGGACCCTACGAGCAGTACTTC. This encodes CASSQDLGLAGPYEQYF.